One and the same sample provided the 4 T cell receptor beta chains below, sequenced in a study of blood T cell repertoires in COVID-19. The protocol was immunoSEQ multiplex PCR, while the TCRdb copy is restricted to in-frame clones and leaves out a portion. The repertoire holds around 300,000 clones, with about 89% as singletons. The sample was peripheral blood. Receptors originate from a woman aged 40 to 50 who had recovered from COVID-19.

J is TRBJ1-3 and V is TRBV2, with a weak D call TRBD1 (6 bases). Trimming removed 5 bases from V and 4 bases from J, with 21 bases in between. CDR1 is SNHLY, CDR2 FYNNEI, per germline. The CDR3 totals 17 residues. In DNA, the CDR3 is TGTGCCAGCAGTTTCTCCGCCGAAACAGGGCCCGGAAACACCATATATTTT. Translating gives CASSFSAETGPGNTIYF. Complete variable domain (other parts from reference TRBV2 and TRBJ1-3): EPEVTQTPSHQVTQMGQEVILRCVPISNHLYFYWYRQILGQKVEFLVSFYNNEISEKSEIFDDQFSVERPDGSNFTLKIRSTKLEDSAMYFCASSFSAETGPGNTIYFGEGSWLTVV.

CDR3 residues: CSAAARRGYGYTF. In DNA, the CDR3 is TGCAGCGCCGCGGCCCGAAGAGGCTATGGCTACACCTTC. This rearrangement joins TRBV29-1 to TRBJ1-2; D uncertain. Trimming removed 7 bases from V and 4 bases from J, with 16 bases in between. The CDR3 sequence is 13 residues long. The germline V gene has CDR1 SQVTM and CDR2 ANQGSEA.

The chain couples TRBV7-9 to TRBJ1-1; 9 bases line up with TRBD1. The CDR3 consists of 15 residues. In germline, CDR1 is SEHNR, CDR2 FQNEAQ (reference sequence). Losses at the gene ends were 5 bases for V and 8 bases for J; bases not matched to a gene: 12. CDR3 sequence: CASSPGGTGLREAFF. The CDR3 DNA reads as TGTGCCAGCAGCCCAGGGGGGACAGGGTTAAGAGAAGCTTTCTTT.

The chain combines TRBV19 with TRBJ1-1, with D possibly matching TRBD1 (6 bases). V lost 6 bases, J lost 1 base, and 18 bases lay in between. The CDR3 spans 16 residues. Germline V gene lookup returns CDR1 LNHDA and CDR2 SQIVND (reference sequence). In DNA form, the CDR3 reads TGTGCCAGTAGCGTAACCGGGACACCCGAGAACACTGAAGCTTTCTTT. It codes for CASSVTGTPENTEAFF.